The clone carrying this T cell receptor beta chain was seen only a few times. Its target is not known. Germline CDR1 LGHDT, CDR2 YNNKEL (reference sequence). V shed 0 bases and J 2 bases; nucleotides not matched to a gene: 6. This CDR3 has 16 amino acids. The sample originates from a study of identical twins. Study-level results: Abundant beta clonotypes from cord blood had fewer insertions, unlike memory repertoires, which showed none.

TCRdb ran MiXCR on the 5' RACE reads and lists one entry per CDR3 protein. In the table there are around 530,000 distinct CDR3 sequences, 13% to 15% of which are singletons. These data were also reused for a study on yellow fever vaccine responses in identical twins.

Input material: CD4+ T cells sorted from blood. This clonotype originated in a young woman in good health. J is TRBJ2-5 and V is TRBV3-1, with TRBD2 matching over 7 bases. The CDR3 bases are TGTGCCAGCAGCCAAGATCTCCGAGCGGGGCAAGAGACCCAGTACTTC. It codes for CASSQDLRAGQETQYF.